Listed below are T cell receptor beta chains from one sample, sequenced in a study of CXCR3-negative and CXCR3-positive naive CD8 T cells. Reanalyzing the 5' RACE reads, TCRdb keeps one entry per CDR3 protein, without DNA. The listing records 100,000 to 150,000 distinct CDR3 sequences. The sequenced sample was naive CXCR3- CD8+ T cells from blood. The receptors derive from a human donor in good health. Some clones in this sample may be carry-over from other donors' samples. Each CDR3 is given with its conserved first and last residue.

>TRBJ2-1|TRBV29-1
CSVEWREGPYNEQFF
>TRBJ2-7|TRBV4-2
CASSSGDYSYEQYF
>TRBJ2-1|TRBV5-1
CASSLSWGVLYNEQFF
>TRBJ2-1|TRBV2
CASSATGNEQFF
>TRBJ1-4|TRBV10-2
CASSESILVDNGLFF
>TRBJ2-1|TRBV5-1
CASSSPRDSFDNEQFF
>TRBJ2-5|TRBV12-3/TRBV12-4
CASSTSETQYF
>TRBJ2-5|TRBV28
CASSSFPRLEIQETQYF
>TRBJ2-1|TRBV7-3
CASSLGLTDYNEQFF
>TRBJ1-1|TRBV4-1
CASSQVGKGLVSEAFF
>TRBJ2-7|TRBV4-1
CASSRGGLAGEQYF
>TRBJ2-5|TRBV7-9
CASSSGTSWETQYF
>TRBJ2-3|TRBV20-1
CSAPMGAVRTDTQYF
>TRBJ2-7|TRBV30
CAWSVGPSNYEQYF
>TRBJ2-2|TRBV7-9
CASSPYTGELFF
>TRBJ2-7|TRBV28
CATTTPSDHAGTYEQYF
>TRBJ2-7|TRBV28
CASSLEVAGDGEQYF
>TRBJ2-1|TRBV2
CASRGYNEQFF
>TRBJ2-5|TRBV12-3/TRBV12-4
CASSLPSGGEETQYF
>TRBJ1-5|TRBV20-1
CSAPRGTLNQPQHF
>TRBJ2-7|TRBV20-1
CSARTGQSYEQYF
>TRBJ1-5|TRBV27
CASSLVGGDQPQHF
>TRBJ2-5|TRBV28
CASSLRASGEFGTQYF
>TRBJ1-1|TRBV28
CASSWGGGTTEAFF
>TRBJ2-5|TRBV11-2
CASSLDYGVAGGQETQYF
>TRBJ1-2|TRBV7-9
CASSITGFLNYGYTF
>TRBJ2-1|TRBV12-3/TRBV12-4
CASSPATGTNEQFF
>TRBJ2-1|TRBV5-1
CASRRGENNEQFF
>TRBJ1-1|TRBV29-1
CSVGEGNTEAFF
>TRBJ2-2|TRBV20-1
CSALATGELFF
>TRBJ2-1|TRBV7-9
CASSSPAQRNEQFF
>TRBJ2-1|TRBV13
CASSLVAGDRYNEQFF
>TRBJ2-1|TRBV4-3
CASSSQRAYNEQFF
>TRBJ1-5|TRBV23-1
CASSHSGTVLNQPQHF
>TRBJ2-1|TRBV15
CATSTGQGALDEQFF
>TRBJ2-6|TRBV5-1
CASSHDSSGANVLTF
>TRBJ2-7|TRBV4-2
CASSQGFQGAYEQYF
>TRBJ2-3|TRBV28
CASSFSLTSTDTQYF
>TRBJ2-7|TRBV13
CASSLLGGDYEQYF
>TRBJ1-1|TRBV5-1
CASRPGINTEAFF
>TRBJ2-7|TRBV24-1
CATTLGQTYEQYF
>TRBJ2-1|TRBV2
CASRVARSYNEQFF
>TRBJ2-1|TRBV24-1
CATGDRANEQFF
>TRBJ2-1|TRBV11-2
CASSQGLAADNEQFF
>TRBJ2-4|TRBV20-1
CSARDLGGGDIQYF
>TRBJ1-3|TRBV29-1
CSVGGQNHGNTIYF
>TRBJ2-3|TRBV20-1
CSARDLTGGAPDTQYF
>TRBJ2-3|TRBV15
CATSRDTARDTQYF